The source of this T cell receptor (beta chain) is a study of cytomegalovirus exposure and HLA in healthy donors (TCRdb year 2017). Notes on the research overall: An earlier analysis of several hundred of the donors reported approximately 300 Gb of sequence data and 95 million to 120 million unique TCR beta sequences obtained from about 200 million T cells. To study patterns of TCR occurrence, a later analysis re-analyzed previously published TCR beta repertoires from several hundred donors and added high-resolution HLA genotyping. About 5 DR-DQ haplotypes were handled as single units for association and clustering, since linkage in the cohort was strong. The study aimed to test whether signatures of past pathogen exposure could be identified by cataloging public T cell receptors. A later genetic analysis took genome-wide SNP genotypes for 398 of the 666 donors and used that subset as a discovery cohort. Typing coverage differed by locus: A, B, C, DRB1 and DQB1 were typed in roughly 629-640 donors, DQA1 in 500 to 550, DPA1 in around 610, and DPB1 in roughly 470. Every repertoire in the discovery cohort had been generated on one and the same sequencing platform. HLA typing covered class I and class II loci at four-digit resolution. Using immunosequencing, the study profiled T cell repertoires from some 670 subjects and related those repertoires to cytomegalovirus serostatus. The genetic ancestry cluster associated with self-reported Caucasian donors included approximately 85% of the roughly 400 genotyped donors. Besides the first cohort of 500 to 700 subjects, a separate validation cohort made up of around 120 different subjects was used. An earlier analysis of fewer than 750 of the donors used high-throughput TCR beta sequencing to judge whether each TCR beta V gene segment behaved as functional or pseudogenic. Among roughly 400 genotyped donors of the cohort, an average of roughly 230,000 unique TCR beta nucleotide sequences was sequenced per donor, of which 15% to 20% were non-productive. In the later analysis, no new phenotypic data were used to find candidate immune exposures; instead, reliance was placed on TCR beta sequences and their occurrence across donors. The study combined high-throughput TCR immunosequencing, statistical association of individual TCRs with disease status, and machine learning to predict cytomegalovirus infection status. An early release that covered about 600 HLA-typed donors contained approximately 300 gigabases of sequencing data and 70 million to 100 million unique TCR sequences. Donor age, sex, ethnicity and CMV serostatus were compiled together with the repertoire data. Overall results and qualifications from the work: Across donors, most TCR sequences were observed very rarely, whereas some public TCRs were present in many individuals. Some IMGT-functional V segments, including TRBV6-2 and TRBV6-3, could not be distinguished by the 87-base-pair reads and were therefore excluded. The classifier was reported to diagnose cytomegalovirus status with high specificity and sensitivity in both the original and validation cohorts. In this cohort, only TCR beta chains were sequenced, and detectable features were limited by the absence of alpha or paired-chain data. A later analysis associated around 16,000 TCR beta sequences with specific HLA alleles at a false discovery rate of 0.05. In a later analysis, HLA-associated TCR beta chains were found to be more clonally expanded and to have lower generation probabilities than equally common non-associated chains. A further reported finding was that TCR beta sequences accurately predicted the HLA-A and HLA-B alleles for most subjects in the first cohort. Most CMV-associated TCR beta chains appeared to be HLA-restricted in a later analysis, and the HLA associations seemed to be driven largely by CMV exposure. Presence/absence analyses assumed roughly uniform sequencing depth across donors, an assumption that may not hold. A later genetic analysis associated a missense DCLRE1C variant with V-gene and J-gene trimming of TCR beta chains, and an independent cohort replicated the association. According to a later analysis, parvovirus B19, influenza, CMV and Epstein-Barr virus appeared linked to several top co-occurrence clusters. In a later analysis, TCR association rates were found to vary across HLA loci, with the most associated TCRs seen for DRB1 alleles and the fewest for HLA-C alleles. The study listed 164 TCR beta chains as associated with cytomegalovirus. An earlier analysis of approximately 540 of the donors showed that most TCR beta V segments appeared in productive rearrangements either about 87% or about 30% of the time, which broadly matched IMGT annotations. Three of the identified cytomegalovirus-associated TCR beta chains were confirmed in vitro to be specific for cytomegalovirus antigens. According to the authors, the approach could potentially be generalized to other disease states and immunological phenotypes. The only immune exposure information available for the cohort was CMV serostatus. Correlated functional status among segregating V segments might reflect linkage disequilibrium, but an unknown experimental factor could not be ruled out. Because some donors lacked HLA typing at each locus, the association tests relied only on the typed subset. A cluster of highly shared sequence variants was judged likely to be a technical artifact of the sequencing pipeline. Over 15 rarely observed V segments, including chromosome 9 orphons, were excluded from the earlier analysis of a few hundred of the donors because counts were too low. A later genetic analysis reported fewer N-insertions in productive TCRs among donors in an Asian-associated ancestry cluster than the roughly 640-donor mean. When HLA alleles, especially DR and DQ, strongly co-occurred, attributing TCR associations to individual alleles was difficult.

The cohort consisted of 600 or so healthy bone marrow donors. At the time of sampling, all cohort members were nominally healthy, though unrecorded immune exposures were likely present. The donor was CMV seropositive and was included in the group of 300 or so seropositive cohort members. Every donor gave a peripheral blood sample, and the peripheral blood mononuclear cells from that sample were used for TCR beta sequencing. The Qiagen DNeasy Blood Extraction Kit was used to extract genomic DNA from the blood cell samples. The method behind the library was the immunoSEQ multiplex PCR assay. A mixture of 60 forward primers for TCR Vbeta segments and 13 reverse primers for TCR Jbeta segments was used in the multiplex PCR. A multiplex PCR assay on genomic DNA amplified the CDR3 region of rearranged TCR beta genes. The Illumina HiSeq System was used to sequence the amplified TCR beta libraries as 87-base-pair reads. For the original study's pipeline: In a later analysis, about 80 million unique TCR beta chains were counted across the roughly 610 repertoires, and about 9.9 million of these chains were shared by at least two donors. Raw reads were error-corrected and collapsed into unique sequences by a nearest-neighbor algorithm in which closely related sequences were merged to remove PCR and sequencing errors. V, D and J gene segments were assigned by aligning CDR3 sequences to IMGT reference sequences. Each retained sequence needed at least a six-nucleotide match to both a V gene segment and a J gene segment. Rearrangements were classified as productive when the CDR3 lacked stop codons and remained in frame with V and J, and all other rearrangements were classified as non-productive. Following IMGT convention, CDR3 was defined as the stretch from the second conserved V-encoded cysteine to the conserved J-encoded phenylalanine. The earlier analysis of approximately 500 of the donors excluded sequences that lacked an unambiguous match to a single V gene segment. An earlier analysis of fewer than 650 of the donors classified V segments as functional when productive rearrangements were above 56.7% and as segregating when the standard deviation between donors was above 5%. A statistical classification framework was built to diagnose cytomegalovirus status from the catalog of TCR beta chain sequences. V and J gene assignment, in a later analysis, came from comparing TCR nucleotide sequences with IMGT/GENE-DB human TR gene sequences. The TCRdist pipeline was used in a later analysis to assign CDR3 sequences and most-parsimonious VDJ recombination scenarios. In a later analysis, each TCR beta chain was defined by its CDR3 amino acid sequence together with its V-gene family, and reads lacking a unique V-gene family were excluded. A later analysis removed 592 highly shared, low-generation-probability nucleotide sequences to deal with suspected cross-contamination and a sequencing artifact. A later analysis calculated a clonal expansion index for each public chain from normalized within-repertoire ranks of inferred template counts. In a later analysis, generation probabilities were computed using a VDJ recombination model fitted to out-of-frame rearrangements, and the results were checked against IGoR. In a later analysis, hypergeometric tests were used to score TCR-TCR, TCR-HLA and TCR-CMV co-occurrence, with a repertoire-size bias correction applied to TCR pairs. In a later analysis, false discovery rates were estimated by permuting HLA or CMV assignments 20 times. In a later analysis, co-occurring TCRs were grouped using DBSCAN, with TCRdist sequence similarity added in when clustering inside HLA-allele-positive subsets. Co-occurrence clustering excluded repertoires with fewer than 30,000 or more than 120,000 public chains, plus five with anomalous nucleotide sharing. TCRdb stores this immuneACCESS table with in-frame sequences only. Part of the clones is absent; in the studies checked, under half of the shortfall reflects unresolved V genes, and no reason is known for the rest. From that table come the V and J calls and clone size; the DNA was used to work out D and trimming. The sample table records roughly 180,000 clones; about 80% of these occur just once. The ten largest clones capture around 2% of the sample.

V is pruned by 7 bases and J by 0 bases, leaving 5 bases of the junction without a gene match. CDR1 and CDR2, looked up from the germline V gene (reference sequence), are SEHNR and FQNEAQ. The CDR3 sequence holds 14 residues, the cysteine and phenylalanine included. The CDR3 DNA has 42 bases and is translated from base 1. With respect to this clone: What this receptor recognizes is not known. Base qualities are not recorded, but no much larger clone differs from it by a single base.

Source material: PBMCs. This receptor was obtained from a woman younger than 35 in good health and CMV-seropositive. The V and J segments used are TRBV7-9 and TRBJ1-1, with 7 bases matching TRBD1. The CDR3 has the sequence CASTLTGMNTEAFF. The nucleotide sequence reads as follows: TGTGCCAGCACCCTGACAGGGATGAACACTGAAGCTTTCTTT.